A selection of T cell receptor beta chains follows, all from one sample in a study of spatial heterogeneity in lung cancer. TCRdb re-called the 5' RACE reads with MiXCR, one entry per CDR3 protein. The data show 11,000 to 15,000 distinct CDR3 sequences, with roughly 4.7% seen just once and around 16% held by the top ten. Sequencing used lung tumor tissue, obtained at surgery. The receptors originated from a female donor with early-stage non-small cell lung cancer. Each CDR3 is given without its conserved first and last residue.

j_call v_call cdr3_aa
TRBJ2-5 TRBV28 ASSLYPSQTQY
TRBJ2-7 TRBV4-3 ASSQDRSGGVGEQY
TRBJ1-5 TRBV5-6 ASSLRLYSNQPQH
TRBJ2-3 TRBV29-1 SVEEAGVTDTQY
TRBJ1-2 TRBV4-3 ASSLQGSYGYT
TRBJ1-1 TRBV7-2 ASSFYVGAQGTEAF
TRBJ1-1 TRBV18 ASSPPAGTFAAF
TRBJ1-6 TRBV6-5 ASSFTLPGAYYNSPLH
TRBJ1-2 TRBV5-4 ASSRDRLDGYT
TRBJ1-5 TRBV5-1 ASSPAGGNTLQPQH
TRBJ2-1 TRBV28 ASSLFTSGGANEQF
TRBJ1-1 TRBV12-3/TRBV12-4 ASSLEGATEAF
TRBJ1-1 TRBV7-2 ASSRDRGTAF
TRBJ2-7 TRBV11-2 ASSPLTTYEQY
TRBJ2-7 TRBV15 ATSHVRDQINQY
TRBJ1-3 TRBV5-1 ASTSSGNTIY
TRBJ1-2 TRBV3-1 ASSLDRGLYGYT
TRBJ2-5 TRBV6-5 ASSRTSEETQY
TRBJ1-6 TRBV3-1 ASSQAGREGSPLH
TRBJ1-5 TRBV7-2 ASSLLGGYQPQH
TRBJ2-1 TRBV12-3/TRBV12-4 ASRGFGAEQF
TRBJ1-5 TRBV7-2 ASSLVGGGSSNQPQH
TRBJ1-2 TRBV7-9 ASSLIDSTGYT
TRBJ2-5 TRBV3-1 ASSQRTSGAPHGKTQY
TRBJ1-2 TRBV7-4 ASSLVPLSAGGYGYT
TRBJ2-1 TRBV19 ASTDRDSYNEQF
TRBJ2-3 TRBV7-2 ASSLTSLPGDTQY
TRBJ2-3 TRBV24-1 ATSDEMVGASPGTQY
TRBJ2-1 TRBV7-9 ASRSMGNEQF
TRBJ2-7 TRBV2 ASNYRLSSDEQY
TRBJ1-5 TRBV2 ASGPEGQPQH